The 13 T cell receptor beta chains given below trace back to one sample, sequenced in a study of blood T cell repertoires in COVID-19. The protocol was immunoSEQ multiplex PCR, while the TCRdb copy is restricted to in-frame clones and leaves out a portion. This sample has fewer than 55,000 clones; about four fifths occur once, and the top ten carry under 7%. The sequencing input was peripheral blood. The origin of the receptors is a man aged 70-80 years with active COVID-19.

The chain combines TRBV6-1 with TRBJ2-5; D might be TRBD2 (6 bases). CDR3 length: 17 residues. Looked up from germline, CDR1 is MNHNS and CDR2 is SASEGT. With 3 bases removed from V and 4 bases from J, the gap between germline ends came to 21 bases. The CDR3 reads CASSEVPGGYGGETQYF. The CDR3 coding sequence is TGTGCCAGCAGTGAGGTTCCTGGAGGATACGGGGGAGAGACCCAGTACTTC.

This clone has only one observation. The CDR3 DNA reads TGTGCCAGCTCACCAGAGGCCGCCCTAACCTCTGGAAACACCATATATTTT. Translating gives CASSPEAALTSGNTIYF. The J gene is TRBJ1-3, the V gene TRBV18; D unresolved. Germline V gives CDR1 KGHSH, CDR2 LQKENI. The CDR3 sequence is 17 residues long. V lost 2 bases to trimming and J lost 0 bases, with 14 bases between them. The whole variable domain, filled in from reference TRBV18 and TRBJ1-3, reads NAGVMQNPRHLVRRRGQEARLRCSPMKGHSHVYWYRQLPEEGLKFMVYLQKENIIDESGMPKERFSAEFPKEGPSILRIQQVVRGDSAAYFCASSPEAALTSGNTIYFGEGSWLTVV.

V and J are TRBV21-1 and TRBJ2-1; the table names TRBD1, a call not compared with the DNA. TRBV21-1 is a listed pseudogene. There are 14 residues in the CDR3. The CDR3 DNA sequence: TGTGCCAGCAGACGGACAGGGGGATTCGGTGAGCAGTTCTTC. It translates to CASRRTGGFGEQFF.

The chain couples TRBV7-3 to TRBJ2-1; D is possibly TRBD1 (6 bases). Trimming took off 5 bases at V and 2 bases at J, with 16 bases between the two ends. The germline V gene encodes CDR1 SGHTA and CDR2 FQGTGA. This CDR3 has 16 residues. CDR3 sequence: CASSPHAQGTYNEQFF. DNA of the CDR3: TGTGCCAGCAGCCCCCACGCACAGGGAACCTACAATGAGCAGTTCTTC.

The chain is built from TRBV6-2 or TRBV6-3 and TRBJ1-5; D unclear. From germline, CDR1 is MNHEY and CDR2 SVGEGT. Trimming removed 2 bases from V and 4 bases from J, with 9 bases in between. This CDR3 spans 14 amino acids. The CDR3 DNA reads TGTGCCAGCAGTTACGGCACGGGAAATCAGCCCCAGCATTTT. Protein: CASSYGTGNQPQHF.

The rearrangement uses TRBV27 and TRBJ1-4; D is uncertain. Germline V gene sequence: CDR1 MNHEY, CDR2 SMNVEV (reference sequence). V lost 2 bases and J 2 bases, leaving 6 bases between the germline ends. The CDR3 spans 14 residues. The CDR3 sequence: CASSLGQTNEKLFF. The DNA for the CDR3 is TGTGCCAGCAGTTTAGGGCAGACTAATGAAAAACTGTTTTTT.

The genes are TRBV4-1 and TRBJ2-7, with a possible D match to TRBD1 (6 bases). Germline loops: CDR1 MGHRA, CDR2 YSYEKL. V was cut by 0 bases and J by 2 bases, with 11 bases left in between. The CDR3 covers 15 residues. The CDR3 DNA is TGCGCCAGCAGCCAAGACGCCAGGGGAGCCTACGAGCAGTACTTC. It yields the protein CASSQDARGAYEQYF.

In DNA, the CDR3 is TGTGCCAGCAGTGAAGAAAGGAGGGTCCACGAGCAGTACTTC. Its translation is CASSEERRVHEQYF. The chain is built from TRBV2 and TRBJ2-7; TRBD2 is a possible D gene (6 bases). The V and J ends lost 1 base and 5 bases respectively, with 12 bases between them. Germline V gene data show CDR1 as SNHLY and CDR2 as FYNNEI. The CDR3 is 14 residues long.

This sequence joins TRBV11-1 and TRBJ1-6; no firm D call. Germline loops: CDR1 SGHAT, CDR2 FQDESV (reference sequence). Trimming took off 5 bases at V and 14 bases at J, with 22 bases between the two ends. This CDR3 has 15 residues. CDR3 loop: CASSREQSRGYALHF. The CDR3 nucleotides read TGTGCCAGCAGCAGGGAACAGTCTCGAGGGTATGCCCTCCACTTT.

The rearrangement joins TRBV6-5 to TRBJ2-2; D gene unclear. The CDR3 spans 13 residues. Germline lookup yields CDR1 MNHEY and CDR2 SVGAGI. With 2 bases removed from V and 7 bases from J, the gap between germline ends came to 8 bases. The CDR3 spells CASSYGNHGELFF. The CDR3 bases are TGTGCCAGCAGTTACGGCAATCACGGGGAGCTGTTTTTT.

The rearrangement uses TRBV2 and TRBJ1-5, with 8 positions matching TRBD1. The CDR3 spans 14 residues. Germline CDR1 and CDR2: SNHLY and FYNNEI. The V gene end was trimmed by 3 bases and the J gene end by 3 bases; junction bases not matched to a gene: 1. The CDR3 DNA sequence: TGTGCCAGCAGTGACAGGGGGCTCAATCAGCCCCAGCATTTT. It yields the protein CASSDRGLNQPQHF.

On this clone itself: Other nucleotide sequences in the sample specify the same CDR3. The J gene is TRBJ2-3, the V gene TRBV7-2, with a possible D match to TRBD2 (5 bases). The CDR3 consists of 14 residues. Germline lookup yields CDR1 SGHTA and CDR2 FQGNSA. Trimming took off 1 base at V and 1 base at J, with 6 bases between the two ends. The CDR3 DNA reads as TGTGCCAGCAGCTTAGGAGCGGGCACAGATACGCAGTATTTT. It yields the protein CASSLGAGTDTQYF. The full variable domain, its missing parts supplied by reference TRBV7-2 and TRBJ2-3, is GAGVSQSPSNKVTEKGKDVELRCDPISGHTALYWYRQSLGQGLEFLIYFQGNSAPDKSGLPSDRFSAERTGGSVSTLTIQRTQQEDSAVYLCASSLGAGTDTQYFGPGTRLTVL.

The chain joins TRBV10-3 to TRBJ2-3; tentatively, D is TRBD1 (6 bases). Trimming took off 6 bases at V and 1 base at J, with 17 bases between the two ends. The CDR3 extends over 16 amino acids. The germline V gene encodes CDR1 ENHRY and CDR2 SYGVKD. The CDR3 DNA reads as TGTGCCATCAGGGGGGCGGAGGTGGTGGGCACAGATACGCAGTATTTT. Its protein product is CAIRGAEVVGTDTQYF.